The rows below give T cell receptor beta chains drawn from one sample of a study of T cell responses to AZD1222 COVID-19 vaccine. Measured with immunoSEQ multiplex PCR; TCRdb has only the in-frame clones, and not every one. The sample records approximately 80,000 clones, 91% being singletons. Sequencing used peripheral blood, obtained 28 days after the second AZD1222 dose. All receptors derive from an adult who received the AZD1222 COVID-19 vaccine. CDR3s include the opening cysteine and the closing phenylalanine or tryptophan. The order of the fields is clone size, V gene, J gene, D gene, CDR3 DNA, CDR3 protein. A D gene is named only where the DNA matches it firmly. Rows may omit the clone size; those that give it use once, few, many or a size class.

clone size: few
V gene: TRBV7-2
J gene: TRBJ1-3
D gene: -
CDR3 DNA: TGTGCCAGCAGCTTTTCCGGGACGGCTGGAAACACCATATATTTT
CDR3 protein: CASSFSGTAGNTIYF

clone size: -
V gene: TRBV4-2
J gene: TRBJ2-2
D gene: TRBD2
CDR3 DNA: TGTGCCAGCAGCCCGACTAGCGGGAGGGCCGCCGGGGAGCTGTTTTTT
CDR3 protein: CASSPTSGRAAGELFF

clone size: few
V gene: TRBV7-3
J gene: TRBJ1-1
D gene: -
CDR3 DNA: TGTGCCAGTATCCCTGGAGGGGGGGATAGGAATGAAGCTTTCTTT
CDR3 protein: CASIPGGGDRNEAFF

clone size: -
V gene: TRBV3-1/TRBV3-2
J gene: TRBJ1-2
D gene: -
CDR3 DNA: TGTGCCAGCAGCCTTTATTCGGGGGCGGCGAGTGGCTACACCTTC
CDR3 protein: CASSLYSGAASGYTF

clone size: -
V gene: TRBV6-5
J gene: TRBJ1-2
D gene: -
CDR3 DNA: TGTGCCAGCAGAACCGATTCTAACTATGGCTACACCTTC
CDR3 protein: CASRTDSNYGYTF

clone size: -
V gene: TRBV29-1
J gene: TRBJ2-5
D gene: -
CDR3 DNA: TGCAGCGTGCCCCTAGGGCGGGAGACCCAGTACTTC
CDR3 protein: CSVPLGRETQYF

clone size: -
V gene: TRBV19
J gene: TRBJ2-5
D gene: TRBD2
CDR3 DNA: TGTGCCAGTAGTAGGCCGGGACTACAAGAGACCCAGTACTTC
CDR3 protein: CASSRPGLQETQYF

clone size: -
V gene: TRBV5-1
J gene: TRBJ1-1
D gene: -
CDR3 DNA: TGCGCCAGCAGCTTGGATCTGGGGTCCACTGAAGCTTTCTTT
CDR3 protein: CASSLDLGSTEAFF

clone size: -
V gene: TRBV11-3
J gene: TRBJ2-3
D gene: TRBD1
CDR3 DNA: TGTGCCAGCAGCTTGGACAGGGGGCTCACAGATACGCAGTATTTT
CDR3 protein: CASSLDRGLTDTQYF

clone size: -
V gene: TRBV10-3
J gene: TRBJ1-3
D gene: -
CDR3 DNA: TGTGCCATCAGTATGCAGGGGCCAGGAAACACCATATATTTT
CDR3 protein: CAISMQGPGNTIYF

clone size: -
V gene: TRBV9
J gene: TRBJ2-2
D gene: -
CDR3 DNA: TGTGCCAGCAGTGGCGGGAACACCGGGGAGCTGTTTTTT
CDR3 protein: CASSGGNTGELFF

clone size: -
V gene: TRBV11-3
J gene: TRBJ2-7
D gene: TRBD2
CDR3 DNA: TGTGCCAGCAGCCATAAGGGGACTAGCTTATACGAGCAGTACTTC
CDR3 protein: CASSHKGTSLYEQYF

clone size: few
V gene: TRBV15
J gene: TRBJ1-1
D gene: TRBD1
CDR3 DNA: TGTGCCACCTGCCGGGACAGGTTGAACACTGAAGCTTTCTTT
CDR3 protein: CATCRDRLNTEAFF

clone size: -
V gene: TRBV3-1/TRBV3-2
J gene: TRBJ1-1
D gene: -
CDR3 DNA: TGTGCCAGCAGCCAACGGACTGAGAACACTGAAGCTTTCTTT
CDR3 protein: CASSQRTENTEAFF

clone size: -
V gene: TRBV28
J gene: TRBJ2-6
D gene: -
CDR3 DNA: TGTGCCAGCACAGTATCTGGGGCCAACGTCCTGACTTTC
CDR3 protein: CASTVSGANVLTF

clone size: -
V gene: TRBV18
J gene: TRBJ2-7
D gene: -
CDR3 DNA: TGTGCCAGCTCACCTACAGGAGACGAGCAGTACTTC
CDR3 protein: CASSPTGDEQYF

clone size: -
V gene: TRBV19
J gene: TRBJ2-6
D gene: -
CDR3 DNA: TGTGCCAGTAGTAGGGGGGGCGCTGGGGCCAACGTCCTGACTTTC
CDR3 protein: CASSRGGAGANVLTF

clone size: -
V gene: TRBV9
J gene: TRBJ1-2
D gene: -
CDR3 DNA: TGTGCCAGCAGCGTAGATAGTATTTTGTTAGCTAACTATGGCTACACCTTC
CDR3 protein: CASSVDSILLANYGYTF

clone size: -
V gene: TRBV2
J gene: TRBJ1-6
D gene: -
CDR3 DNA: TGTGCCAGCAGTGAGGGGGTGTTGCCCCTCCACTTT
CDR3 protein: CASSEGVLPLHF

clone size: -
V gene: TRBV19
J gene: TRBJ2-2
D gene: -
CDR3 DNA: TGTGCCAGTAGTGGCAGGAACACCGGGGAGCTGTTTTTT
CDR3 protein: CASSGRNTGELFF

clone size: once
V gene: TRBV7-3
J gene: TRBJ1-1
D gene: -
CDR3 DNA: TGTGCCAGCAGCGCACGGGGGAACACTGAAGCTTTCTTT
CDR3 protein: CASSARGNTEAFF

clone size: -
V gene: TRBV7-2
J gene: TRBJ2-2
D gene: -
CDR3 DNA: TGTGCCAGCAGCTTCCGGGGGGCCCAAAACACCGGGGAGCTGTTTTTT
CDR3 protein: CASSFRGAQNTGELFF

clone size: -
V gene: TRBV6-6
J gene: TRBJ2-5
D gene: -
CDR3 DNA: TGTGCCAGCAGCCCCAGGGAGGTGGAGACCCAGTACTTC
CDR3 protein: CASSPREVETQYF

clone size: -
V gene: TRBV7-9
J gene: TRBJ1-6
D gene: -
CDR3 DNA: TGTGCCAGCAGCCCCCAAGATTCACCCCTCCACTTT
CDR3 protein: CASSPQDSPLHF

clone size: -
V gene: TRBV11-3
J gene: TRBJ2-1
D gene: TRBD2
CDR3 DNA: TGTGCCAGCAGCTTAGCAACTAGCGGGAGGACCAATGAGCAGTTCTTC
CDR3 protein: CASSLATSGRTNEQFF

clone size: once
V gene: TRBV30
J gene: TRBJ2-7
D gene: -
CDR3 DNA: TGTGCCTGGAGTGTAGCCGGGACAGGGCTTGGCGGGAGGGCCGACGAGCAGTACTTC
CDR3 protein: CAWSVAGTGLGGRADEQYF

clone size: -
V gene: TRBV7-2
J gene: TRBJ2-1
D gene: -
CDR3 DNA: TGTGCCAGCAGCTTAGCGCTGGCAGGGCAAGGGGATGAGCAGTTCTTC
CDR3 protein: CASSLALAGQGDEQFF

clone size: -
V gene: TRBV24-1
J gene: TRBJ1-3
D gene: TRBD1
CDR3 DNA: TGTGCCACCAGTAGTACAGGGGACTCTGGAAACACCATATATTTT
CDR3 protein: CATSSTGDSGNTIYF

clone size: once
V gene: TRBV10-3
J gene: TRBJ2-1
D gene: TRBD1
CDR3 DNA: TGTGCCATCCACGACAGGGTATCATCCTACAATGAGCAGTTCTTC
CDR3 protein: CAIHDRVSSYNEQFF

clone size: -
V gene: TRBV6-5
J gene: TRBJ1-6
D gene: -
CDR3 DNA: TGTGCCAGCAGTTTACGGAATTCACCCCTCCACTTT
CDR3 protein: CASSLRNSPLHF

clone size: once
V gene: TRBV24-1
J gene: TRBJ2-1
D gene: TRBD1
CDR3 DNA: TGTGCCACCAGTGATACAGGGGGCTCCTACAATGAGCAGTTCTTC
CDR3 protein: CATSDTGGSYNEQFF

clone size: -
V gene: TRBV19
J gene: TRBJ1-5
D gene: -
CDR3 DNA: TGTGCCAGTAGTATCCGGGGCAGCCAGCATTTT
CDR3 protein: CASSIRGSQHF

clone size: -
V gene: TRBV21-1
J gene: TRBJ1-6
D gene: -
CDR3 DNA: TGTGCCAGCAGCAAAGCGTCCGACAGCCCGCGATATTCACCCCTCCACTTT
CDR3 protein: CASSKASDSPRYSPLHF

clone size: few
V gene: TRBV2
J gene: TRBJ1-2
D gene: -
CDR3 DNA: TGTGCCAGCAGCCCGAGGGGGGGCCAGAGATTTTATGGCTACACCTTC
CDR3 protein: CASSPRGGQRFYGYTF

clone size: -
V gene: TRBV7-9
J gene: TRBJ1-1
D gene: -
CDR3 DNA: TGTGCCAGCAGGGGGGGACAAAACACTGAAGCTTTCTTT
CDR3 protein: CASRGGQNTEAFF

clone size: -
V gene: TRBV7-2
J gene: TRBJ2-5
D gene: TRBD2
CDR3 DNA: TGTGCCAGCAGCTTAGAAGCGGGGGAGGTGCAGACCCAGTACTTC
CDR3 protein: CASSLEAGEVQTQYF